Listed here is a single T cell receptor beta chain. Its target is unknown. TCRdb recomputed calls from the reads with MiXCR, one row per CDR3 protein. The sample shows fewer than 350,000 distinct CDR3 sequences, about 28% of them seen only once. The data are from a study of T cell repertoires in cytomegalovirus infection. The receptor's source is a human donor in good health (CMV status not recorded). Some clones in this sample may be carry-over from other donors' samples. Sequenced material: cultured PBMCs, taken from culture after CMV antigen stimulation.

The CDR3 sequence is CAWSPQVAKEQYF. DNA of the CDR3: TGTGCCTGGAGCCCACAGGTAGCCAAAGAGCAGTACTTC. The chain links TRBV30 to TRBJ2-7, with a weak D call TRBD1 (5 bases). CDR1 is GTSNPN and CDR2 is SVGIG in the germline V gene (reference sequence). The length of the CDR3 is 13 residues. V was pared by 3 bases and J by 7 bases, with 16 bases between.